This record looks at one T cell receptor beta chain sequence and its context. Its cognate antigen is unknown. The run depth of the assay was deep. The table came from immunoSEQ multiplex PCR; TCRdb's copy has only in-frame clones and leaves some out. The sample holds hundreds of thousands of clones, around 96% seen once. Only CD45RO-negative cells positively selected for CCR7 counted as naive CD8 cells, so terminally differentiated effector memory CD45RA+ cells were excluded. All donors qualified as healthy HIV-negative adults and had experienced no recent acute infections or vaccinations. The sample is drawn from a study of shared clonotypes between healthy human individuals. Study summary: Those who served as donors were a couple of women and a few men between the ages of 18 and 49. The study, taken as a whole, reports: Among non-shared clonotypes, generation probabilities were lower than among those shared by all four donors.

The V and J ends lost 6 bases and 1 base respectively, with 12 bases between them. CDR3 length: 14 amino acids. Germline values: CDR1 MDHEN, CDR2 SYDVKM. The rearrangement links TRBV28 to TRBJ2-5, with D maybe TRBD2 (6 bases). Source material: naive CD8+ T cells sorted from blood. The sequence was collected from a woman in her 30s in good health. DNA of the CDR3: TGTGCCAGCAGCGGTCTAGCGACCCAAGAGACCCAGTACTTC. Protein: CASSGLATQETQYF.